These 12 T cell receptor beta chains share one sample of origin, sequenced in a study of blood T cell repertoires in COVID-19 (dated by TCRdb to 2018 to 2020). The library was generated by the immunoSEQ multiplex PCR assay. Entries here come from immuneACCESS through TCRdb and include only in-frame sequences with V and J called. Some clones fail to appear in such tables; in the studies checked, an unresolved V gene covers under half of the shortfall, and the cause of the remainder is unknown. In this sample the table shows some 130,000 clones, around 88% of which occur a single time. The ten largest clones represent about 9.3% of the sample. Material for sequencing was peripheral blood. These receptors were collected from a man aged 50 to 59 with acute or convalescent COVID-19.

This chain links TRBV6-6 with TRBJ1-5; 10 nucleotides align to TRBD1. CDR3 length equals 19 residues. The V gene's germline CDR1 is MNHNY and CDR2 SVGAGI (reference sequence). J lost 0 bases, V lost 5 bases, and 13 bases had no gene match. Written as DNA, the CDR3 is TGTGCCAGCAGTCCCTTTATACCGGGACAGGGGTATAGCAATCAGCCCCAGCATTTT. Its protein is CASSPFIPGQGYSNQPQHF.

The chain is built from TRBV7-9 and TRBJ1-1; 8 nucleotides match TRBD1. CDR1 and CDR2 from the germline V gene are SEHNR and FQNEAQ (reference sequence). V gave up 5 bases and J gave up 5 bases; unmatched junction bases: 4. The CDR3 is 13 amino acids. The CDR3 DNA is TGTGCCAGCAGCCAGGGGGCTGGGACTGAAGCTTTCTTT. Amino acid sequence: CASSQGAGTEAFF.

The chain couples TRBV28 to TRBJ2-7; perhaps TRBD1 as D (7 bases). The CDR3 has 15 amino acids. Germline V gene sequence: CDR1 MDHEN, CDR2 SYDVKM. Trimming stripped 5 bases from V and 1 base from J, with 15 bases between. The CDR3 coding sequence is TGTGCCAGCAGTGGGATGACAGGGAGGTCCTACGAGCAGTACTTC. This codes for CASSGMTGRSYEQYF.

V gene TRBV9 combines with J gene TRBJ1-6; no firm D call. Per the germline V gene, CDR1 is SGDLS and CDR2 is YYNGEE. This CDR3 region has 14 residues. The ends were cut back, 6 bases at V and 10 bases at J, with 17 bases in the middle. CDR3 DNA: TGTGCCAGCAACCCTTACACAACCCACTCACCCCTCCACTTT. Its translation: CASNPYTTHSPLHF. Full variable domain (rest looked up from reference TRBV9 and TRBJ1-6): DSGVTQTPKHLITATGQRVTLRCSPRSGDLSVYWYQQSLDQGLQFLIQYYNGEERAKGNILERFSAQQFPDLHSELNLSSLELGDSALYFCASNPYTTHSPLHFGNGTRLTVT.

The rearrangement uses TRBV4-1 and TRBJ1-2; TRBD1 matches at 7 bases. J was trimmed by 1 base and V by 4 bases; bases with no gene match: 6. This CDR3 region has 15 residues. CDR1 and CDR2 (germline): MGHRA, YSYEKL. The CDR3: CASSPGGQINYGYTF. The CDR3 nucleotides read TGCGCCAGCAGCCCTGGGGGACAGATTAACTATGGCTACACCTTC.

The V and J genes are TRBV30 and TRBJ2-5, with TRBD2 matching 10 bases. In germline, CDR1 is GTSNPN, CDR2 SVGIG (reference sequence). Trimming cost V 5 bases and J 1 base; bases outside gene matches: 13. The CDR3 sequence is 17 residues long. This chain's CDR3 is CAWSRASGGPRQETQYF. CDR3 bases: TGTGCCTGGTCTCGGGCTAGCGGGGGCCCGCGCCAAGAGACCCAGTACTTC.

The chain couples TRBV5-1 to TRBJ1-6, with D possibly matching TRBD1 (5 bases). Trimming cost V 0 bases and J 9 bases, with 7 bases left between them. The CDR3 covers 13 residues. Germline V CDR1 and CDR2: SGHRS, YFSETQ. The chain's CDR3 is CASSLAGGSPLHF. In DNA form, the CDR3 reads TGCGCCAGCAGCTTGGCCGGGGGTTCACCCCTCCACTTT.

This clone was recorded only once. This CDR3 reads CATSRDEYSLRGYTF. The CDR3 coding sequence is TGTGCCACCAGCAGAGATGAATACAGTCTCCGGGGCTACACCTTC. The chain joins TRBV15 to TRBJ1-2; D is unclear. From germline, CDR1 is LNHNV and CDR2 YYDKDF (reference sequence). The CDR3 consists of 15 residues. The ends were cut back, 0 bases at V and 8 bases at J, with 16 bases in the middle.

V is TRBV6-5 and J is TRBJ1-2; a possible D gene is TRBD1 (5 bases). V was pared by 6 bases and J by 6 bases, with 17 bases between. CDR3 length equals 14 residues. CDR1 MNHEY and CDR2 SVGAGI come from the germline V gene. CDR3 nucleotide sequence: TGTGCCAGCAGCTTCCGGGGGGGTGAGGATGGCTACACCTTC. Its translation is CASSFRGGEDGYTF.

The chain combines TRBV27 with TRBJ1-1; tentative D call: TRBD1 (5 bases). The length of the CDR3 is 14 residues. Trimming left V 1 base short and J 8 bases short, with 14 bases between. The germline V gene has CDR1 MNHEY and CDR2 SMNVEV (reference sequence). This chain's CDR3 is CASSLLSAGPEAFF. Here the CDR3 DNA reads TGTGCCAGCAGTTTATTATCGGCAGGGCCCGAAGCTTTCTTT.

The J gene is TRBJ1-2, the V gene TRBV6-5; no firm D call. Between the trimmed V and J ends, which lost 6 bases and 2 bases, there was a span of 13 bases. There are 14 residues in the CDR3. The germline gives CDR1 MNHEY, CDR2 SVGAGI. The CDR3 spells CASRRAGVNYGYTF. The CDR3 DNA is TGTGCCAGCAGACGGGCCGGGGTAAACTATGGCTACACCTTC.

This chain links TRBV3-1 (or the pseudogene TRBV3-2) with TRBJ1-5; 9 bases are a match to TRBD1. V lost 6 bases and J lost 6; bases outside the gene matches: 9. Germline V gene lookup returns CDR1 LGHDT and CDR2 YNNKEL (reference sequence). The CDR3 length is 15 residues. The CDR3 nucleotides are TGTGCCAGCAGTCTACAGGGGGCGCTGGGTCAGCCCCAGCATTTT. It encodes CASSLQGALGQPQHF.